The 25 T cell receptor beta chains reported below all come from one sample, sequenced in a study of blood T cell repertoires in COVID-19. The data were produced by immunoSEQ multiplex PCR, yet TCRdb's version contains in-frame clones alone and is incomplete. In the table there are 310,000 or so clones, 70% to 90% of which are singletons. The specimen sequenced was PBMCs or T cells enriched from blood (not recorded which). The source is a woman in her twenties or thirties who had recovered from COVID-19.

Comments on this clone: The same CDR3 can be traced to other DNA sequences in this sample. The CDR3 DNA reads TGTGCCAGCAGCTTAGGCGACAGGGGGGGTCAGCCCCAGCATTTT. This encodes CASSLGDRGGQPQHF. The rearrangement uses TRBV7-9 and TRBJ1-5; 9 bases agree with TRBD1. Germline V lookup: CDR1 SEHNR, CDR2 FQNEAQ (reference sequence). The CDR3 totals 15 residues. The J segment lost 6 bases and the V segment lost 1 base, leaving 4 bases of the junction unmatched.

The chain joins TRBV6-5 to TRBJ1-2; perhaps TRBD1 as D (5 bases). The CDR3 runs to 15 residues. Germline V gives CDR1 MNHEY, CDR2 SVGAGI. Trimming removed 2 bases from V and 3 bases from J, with 13 bases in between. The CDR3 here is CASSYRGLADYGYTF. The CDR3 nucleotides are TGTGCCAGCAGTTACAGGGGTTTAGCGGACTATGGCTACACCTTC.

This chain joins TRBV20-1 and TRBJ2-3, with D uncertain. The V gene's germline CDR1 is DFQATT and CDR2 SNEGSKA (reference sequence). The CDR3 has 11 amino acids. V lost 6 bases and J 2 bases, leaving 6 bases between the germline ends. The CDR3 sequence is CSARITDTQYF. DNA of the CDR3: TGCAGTGCCAGGATCACAGATACGCAGTATTTT.

The chain uses TRBV19 and TRBJ1-5, with D tentatively TRBD1 (6 bases). CDR3 length: 18 residues. The germline CDR1 and CDR2 sequences are LNHDA and SQIVND (reference sequence). The germline V and J ends were trimmed by 3 bases and 0 bases, with 18 bases remaining between them. DNA for the CDR3: TGTGCCAGTAGTATTGGGGGACACGACTCCTATAGCAATCAGCCCCAGCATTTT. It yields the protein CASSIGGHDSYSNQPQHF.

V is TRBV5-1 and J is TRBJ2-1, with 8 bases lining up with TRBD1. J was trimmed by 8 bases and V by 4 bases; bases with no gene match: 8. Germline CDR1 reads SGHRS; CDR2 reads YFSETQ. The CDR3 is made up of 14 amino acids. The CDR3 DNA reads TGCGCCAGCAGCGATGGACAGGGCAACTATGAGCAGTTCTTC. Translation gives CASSDGQGNYEQFF.

The rearrangement links TRBV6-5 to TRBJ1-5; D ambiguous. The CDR3 totals 15 residues. The V gene's germline CDR1 is MNHEY and CDR2 SVGAGI. V dropped 6 bases and J dropped 4 bases, with 16 bases sitting between them. The CDR3 coding sequence is TGTGCCAGCAGCCCCGAGGGAGGACTTAATCAGCCCCAGCATTTT. Residues: CASSPEGGLNQPQHF.

This clone was observed a single time. The CDR3 sequence is CASSRDREWGGYTF. CDR3 DNA: TGTGCCAGCAGCCGTGACAGGGAATGGGGTGGCTACACCTTC. The chain recombines TRBV7-9 with TRBJ1-2, with 7 positions matching TRBD1. V shed 5 bases, J shed 7 bases, and the junction held 10 bases outside the gene matches. The germline V gene has CDR1 SEHNR and CDR2 FQNEAQ (reference sequence). The CDR3 length is 14 residues.

About this clone itself: The sample carries other DNA sequences with the same CDR3. The chain joins TRBV9 to TRBJ1-6, with D hard to call. With 1 base removed from V and 8 bases from J, the gap between germline ends came to 10 bases. This CDR3 comprises 14 residues. Germline CDR1 and CDR2: SGDLS and YYNGEE. The CDR3 reads CASSVRGLDSPLHF. CDR3 in DNA: TGTGCCAGCAGCGTACGCGGGTTGGATTCACCCCTCCACTTT.

V and J are TRBV27 and TRBJ1-1; D unclear. The CDR3 has 14 amino acids. The germline V gene encodes CDR1 MNHEY and CDR2 SMNVEV (reference sequence). Trimming left V 3 bases short and J 0 bases short, with 8 bases between. The chain's CDR3 is CASSLRAVNTEAFF. The CDR3 bases are TGTGCCAGCAGTTTGCGGGCGGTGAACACTGAAGCTTTCTTT.

The chain uses TRBV4-2 and TRBJ1-2; 10 bases map to TRBD1. The CDR3 runs 13 residues. The V segment lost 5 bases and the J segment 8 bases; nucleotides outside the gene matches: 5. Germline CDR1 and CDR2: LGHNA and YNFKEQ. The CDR3 nucleotides read TGTGCCAGCAGCGCAGGACAGGGGGTAGGCTACACCTTC. This sequence encodes CASSAGQGVGYTF.

The chain carries TRBV7-2 and TRBJ2-7; 9 positions agree with TRBD1. The CDR3 has 15 amino acids. Per the germline V gene, CDR1 is SGHTA and CDR2 is FQGNSA. Germline trimming cut 3 bases from V and 7 bases from J; bases unmatched to any gene: 10. CDR3 DNA: TGTGCCAGCAGCTTGGCCGGGACAGGGTCATCGGAGCAGTACTTC. Protein product: CASSLAGTGSSEQYF.

The chain is built from TRBV4-1 and TRBJ1-3; the D gene is possibly TRBD1 (5 bases). In germline, CDR1 is MGHRA, CDR2 YSYEKL. This CDR3 contains 16 residues. Trimming pared 1 base from V and 0 bases from J, leaving 10 bases between. The CDR3 nucleotides are TGCGCCAGCAGCCAAGGGGGCCACTCCTCTGGAAACACCATATATTTT. Amino acids: CASSQGGHSSGNTIYF.

The V and J genes are TRBV6-5 and TRBJ2-7; D might be TRBD1 (5 bases). Trimming shortened V by 6 bases and J by 2 bases, and 17 bases separated the two germline ends. Germline CDR1 MNHEY, CDR2 SVGAGI. The CDR3 totals 15 residues. Here the CDR3 DNA reads TGTGCCAGCAGCCCGTTAGGGGTCCCCGCCTACGAGCAGTACTTC. Translation: CASSPLGVPAYEQYF.

The J gene is TRBJ2-1, the V gene TRBV10-3, with D perhaps TRBD1 (6 bases). This CDR3 has 13 residues. The germline V and J ends were trimmed by 6 bases and 9 bases, with 15 bases remaining between them. Germline loops: CDR1 ENHRY, CDR2 SYGVKD. This CDR3 is CAISKATTGEQFF. CDR3 in DNA: TGTGCCATCAGCAAAGCGACGACAGGTGAGCAGTTCTTC.

This rearrangement joins TRBV9 to TRBJ2-5, with 7 bases aligning to TRBD2. After removal of 1 base from V and 5 bases from J, the junction contained 8 bases not matched to a gene. Germline V gene lookup returns CDR1 SGDLS and CDR2 YYNGEE. The CDR3 length is 15 residues. The chain's CDR3 is CASSVSSGITETQYF. The CDR3 DNA sequence: TGTGCCAGCAGCGTATCTAGCGGAATTACGGAGACCCAGTACTTC.

The chain has TRBV15 and TRBJ1-1; 12 bases line up with TRBD1. The V and J ends lost 6 bases and 5 bases, in that order; junction bases with no gene match: 1. This CDR3 has 13 amino acids. CDR1 is LNHNV and CDR2 is YYDKDF in the germline V gene (reference sequence). The CDR3 here is CATRGQGATEAFF. As DNA, the CDR3 is TGTGCCACCAGGGGACAGGGGGCTACTGAAGCTTTCTTT.

V and J are TRBV9 and TRBJ1-1, with 7 bases matching TRBD1. Germline trimming cut 4 bases from V and 3 bases from J; bases unmatched to any gene: 9. This CDR3 comprises 15 residues. Germline-derived CDR1 and CDR2 are SGDLS and YYNGEE. Written as DNA, the CDR3 is TGTGCCAGCAGCACCGAGGGGGCGCGGGACACTGAAGCTTTCTTT. Its translation is CASSTEGARDTEAFF.

The chain has TRBV6-5 and TRBJ1-6; D perhaps matches TRBD1 (6 bases). Germline V CDR1 and CDR2: MNHEY, SVGAGI. Trimming cost V 0 bases and J 9 bases, with 15 bases left between them. CDR3 length: 16 residues. The CDR3 DNA reads as TGTGCCAGCAGTTACTCGGGGGCCAGGGTGGGTTCACCCCTCCACTTT. The encoded protein is CASSYSGARVGSPLHF.

The V gene is TRBV2, the J gene TRBJ2-1; 8 nucleotides align to TRBD2. The CDR3 has 15 amino acids. Per germline, CDR1 SNHLY and CDR2 FYNNEI. Germline trimming cut 1 base from V and 6 bases from J; bases unmatched to any gene: 5. CDR3 residues: CASSEEAGAFNEQFF. CDR3 nucleotides: TGTGCCAGCAGTGAAGAAGCGGGGGCCTTCAATGAGCAGTTCTTC.

J is TRBJ2-4 and V is TRBV9, with D possibly TRBD2 on 7 matching bases. The CDR3 is made up of 18 amino acids. The V and J ends lost 4 bases and 1 base respectively, with 21 bases between them. CDR1 is SGDLS and CDR2 is YYNGEE in the germline V gene. CDR3 sequence reads: CASSTQGGGAMAKNIQYF. As DNA, the CDR3 is TGTGCCAGCAGCACCCAGGGAGGGGGGGCGATGGCCAAAAACATTCAGTACTTC.

This clone appeared once. CDR3: CASSQSGTGPNTEAFF. CDR3 sequence (DNA): TGTGCCAGCAGCCAATCGGGGACAGGCCCGAACACTGAAGCTTTCTTT. The chain is built from TRBV3-1 (or the pseudogene TRBV3-2) and TRBJ1-1; 8 bases match TRBD1. V gave up 2 bases and J gave up 1 base; unmatched junction bases: 6. The germline V gene has CDR1 LGHDT and CDR2 YNNKEL (reference sequence). The CDR3 is 16 amino acids.

V gene TRBV3-1 (or the pseudogene TRBV3-2) combines with J gene TRBJ1-2; the D is unclear. The CDR3 is made up of 14 amino acids. The V end lost 1 base, the J end lost 2 bases, and 8 bases lay between the germline ends. In germline, CDR1 is LGHDT, CDR2 YNNKEL (reference sequence). CDR3 in DNA: TGTGCCAGCAGCCAAGCAACGGGAAACTATGGCTACACCTTC. Translating it yields CASSQATGNYGYTF.

V usage is TRBV27 and J usage is TRBJ2-7, with 7 bases identical to TRBD1. V lost 3 bases to trimming and J lost 2 bases; unmatched junction nucleotides: 4. The germline gives CDR1 MNHEY, CDR2 SMNVEV (reference sequence). This CDR3 has 14 residues. The CDR3 DNA reads TGTGCCAGCAGTTTCAAGACAGGGCCCTACGAGCAGTACTTC. It codes for CASSFKTGPYEQYF.

The chain couples TRBV6-1 to TRBJ2-2, with a weak D call TRBD1 (6 bases). V lost 1 base, J lost 6 bases, and 9 bases lay in between. The CDR3 totals 14 residues. Germline V CDR1 and CDR2: MNHNS, SASEGT. CDR3 DNA sequence: TGTGCCAGCAGTGAAGATTGGGGGCCCGGGGAGCTGTTTTTT. Its protein product is CASSEDWGPGELFF.

The rearrangement links TRBV6-2 or TRBV6-3 to TRBJ1-2; D might be TRBD1 (6 bases). The CDR3 loop spans 15 amino acids. Germline lookup yields CDR1 MNHEY and CDR2 SVGEGT. Trimming shortened V by 5 bases and J by 7 bases, and 20 bases separated the two germline ends. CDR3 region: CASSNQKSGVGGYTF. CDR3 in DNA: TGTGCCAGCAGTAACCAGAAATCAGGGGTCGGTGGCTACACCTTC.